Below, 17 T cell receptor beta chains from the same sample are listed, as sequenced in a study of identical twins. TCRdb used MiXCR to reprocess the 5' RACE reads, holding one entry per CDR3 protein. Counted here are around 450,000 distinct CDR3 sequences, 14% occurring once; the ten biggest clones make up approximately 0.52%. These records were also assigned to another study, of yellow fever vaccine responses in identical twins.

Sequenced sample: CD4+ T cells sorted from blood. All receptors derive from a woman younger than 35 in good health.

This clonotype showed up just a few times. V gene TRBV7-2 combines with J gene TRBJ1-2; a weak D match, TRBD1 (5 bases). V lost 2 bases, J lost 4 bases, and 8 bases lay in between. Germline-derived CDR1 and CDR2 are SGHTA and FQGNSA. This CDR3 contains 13 residues. Here the CDR3 reads CASSLTDSYGYTF. CDR3 nucleotides: TGTGCCAGCAGCTTAACTGACAGCTATGGCTACACCTTC.

The table lists this clonotype with a few counts. V gene TRBV14 combines with J gene TRBJ2-7, with 8 bases that match TRBD1. Trimming took 4 bases from V and 6 from J; bases not matched to a gene: 8. The CDR3 consists of 14 residues. Germline assignment: CDR1 SGHDN and CDR2 FVKESK. CDR3 loop: CASSPLTGGSEQYF. CDR3 coding DNA: TGTGCCAGCAGCCCTCTAACAGGGGGAAGCGAGCAGTACTTC.

This clonotype occurred a few times. V usage is TRBV4-3 and J usage is TRBJ2-2; weak D call: TRBD1 (5 bases). This CDR3 region has 18 residues. Trimming stripped 4 bases from V and 4 bases from J, with 22 bases between. Germline CDR1 and CDR2: LGHNA and YSLEER. The CDR3: CASSRVGGAVSLTGELFF. The CDR3 coding sequence is TGCGCCAGCAGCCGGGTCGGTGGGGCAGTCTCTCTCACCGGGGAGCTGTTTTTT.

The chain is built from TRBV11-1 and TRBJ2-3; the D gene is possibly TRBD2 (7 bases). The length of the CDR3 is 15 residues. Germline V lookup: CDR1 SGHAT, CDR2 FQDESV (reference sequence). The V gene lost 6 bases and the J gene lost 4 bases, with 17 bases spanning the gap. In nucleotides, the CDR3 is TGTGCCAGCAGGTCCCGAGGGGGGGGCCCAGATACGCAGTATTTT. Protein: CASRSRGGGPDTQYF.

This clonotype was picked up a small number of times. The chain combines TRBV20-1 with TRBJ2-7; 9 bases agree with TRBD1. With 6 bases clipped from V and 6 bases from J, the junction kept 9 bases outside the gene matches. The CDR3 sequence is 13 residues long. CDR1 is DFQATT and CDR2 is SNEGSKA in the germline V gene (reference sequence). CDR3 nucleotide sequence: TGCAGTGCGAGGAACACAGGGGGCGGCGAGCAGTACTTC. Its protein product is CSARNTGGGEQYF.

To note about this clonotype: One end of the junction varies from germline; a read error may be responsible. The chain links TRBV28 to TRBJ1-6; tentative D call: TRBD1 (6 bases). Germline V gives CDR1 MDHEN, CDR2 SYDVKM. This CDR3 comprises 13 residues. The CDR3: CACSFRGRSPLHF. CDR3 DNA: TGTGCCTGCAGTTTCAGGGGTCGGTCACCCCTCCACTTT. Drawing the rest from reference TRBV28 and TRBJ1-6, the complete variable domain is DVKVTQSSRYLVKRTGEKVFLECVQDMDHENMFWYRQDPGLGLRLIYFSYDVKMKEKGDIPEGYSVSREKKERFSLILESASTNQTSMYLCACSFRGRSPLHFGNGTRLTVT.

The gene calls are TRBV7-2 and TRBJ2-3; tentative D call: TRBD2 (6 bases). Trimming left V 0 bases short and J 1 base short, with 14 bases between. The CDR3 spans 17 residues. Germline CDR1 is SGHTA and CDR2 is FQGNSA. The CDR3 reads CASSLAARAGRTDTQYF. CDR3 nucleotide sequence: TGTGCCAGCAGCTTAGCGGCTAGAGCGGGCCGCACAGATACGCAGTATTTT.

This chain uses TRBV5-1 with TRBJ2-7; D perhaps matches TRBD1 (6 bases). Trimming took 4 bases from V and 2 from J, leaving 13 bases between them. Germline V gene sequence: CDR1 SGHRS, CDR2 YFSETQ. This CDR3 has 14 amino acids. CDR3 loop: CASSVSGVPYEQYF. The CDR3 nucleotides are TGCGCCAGCAGCGTCTCAGGGGTACCCTACGAGCAGTACTTC.

The rearrangement joins TRBV6-1 to TRBJ1-1; unclear D gene. The CDR3 runs 13 residues. Germline V CDR1 and CDR2: MNHNS, SASEGT. CDR3 residues: CVTVDMGKTEAFF. The CDR3 DNA reads as TGTGTCACCGTAGACATGGGAAAAACTGAAGCTTTCTTT.

The chain employs TRBV9 and TRBJ2-1; D is perhaps TRBD2 (6 bases). The V gene's germline CDR1 is SGDLS and CDR2 YYNGEE. The V gene lost 3 bases and the J gene lost 2 bases, with 15 bases spanning the gap. The CDR3 contains 16 residues. CDR3 protein: CASSEIGGRAYNEQFF. The CDR3 coding sequence is TGTGCCAGCAGCGAAATTGGGGGGAGAGCCTACAATGAGCAGTTCTTC.

The V call is TRBV5-1, the J call TRBJ1-4, with 7 bases lining up with TRBD1. The germline V gene has CDR1 SGHRS and CDR2 YFSETQ. The junction had 5 bases not matched to a gene; V was cut back by 0 bases and J by 6 bases. There are 15 residues in the CDR3. CDR3 DNA sequence: TGCGCCAGCAGCTTGGCGGCTACAGGGGATGAAAAACTGTTTTTT. This translates into CASSLAATGDEKLFF. The variable domain in full, completed from reference TRBV5-1 and TRBJ1-4, reads KAGVTQTPRYLIKTRGQQVTLSCSPISGHRSVSWYQQTPGQGLQFLFEYFSETQRNKGNFPGRFSGRQFSNSRSEMNVSTLELGDSALYLCASSLAATGDEKLFFGSGTQLSVL.

This clonotype was counted a few times. This chain uses TRBV6-5 with TRBJ1-5, with 11 bases identical to TRBD1. After removal of 7 bases from V and 4 bases from J, the junction contained 6 bases not matched to a gene. Germline CDR1 reads MNHEY; CDR2 reads SVGAGI. This CDR3 comprises 15 residues. CDR3 coding DNA: TGTGCCAGCATTTGGGGACAGGGGGAAAATCAGCCCCAGCATTTT. Encoded protein: CASIWGQGENQPQHF.

V usage is TRBV27 and J usage is TRBJ2-7; D ambiguous. With 6 bases removed from V and 0 bases from J, the gap between germline ends came to 9 bases. The CDR3 runs to 13 residues. Looked up from germline, CDR1 is MNHEY and CDR2 is SMNVEV (reference sequence). CDR3: CASSRTASYEQYF. DNA for the CDR3: TGTGCCAGCAGCCGGACGGCCTCCTACGAGCAGTACTTC.

The V call is TRBV28, the J call TRBJ1-2; the match to TRBD1 covers 10 bases. The CDR3 length is 15 residues. The V gene end was trimmed by 5 bases and the J gene end by 7 bases; junction bases not matched to a gene: 10. Looked up from germline, CDR1 is MDHEN and CDR2 is SYDVKM. The CDR3 protein is CASSPGTGVNGGYTF. In nucleotides, the CDR3 is TGTGCCAGCAGTCCCGGGACAGGGGTTAACGGTGGCTACACCTTC.

The rearrangement uses TRBV5-1 and TRBJ2-3; 8 bases fit TRBD2. The germline V gene has CDR1 SGHRS and CDR2 YFSETQ. V lost 0 bases to trimming and J lost 3 bases; unmatched junction nucleotides: 9. The CDR3 covers 17 residues. The CDR3 DNA reads TGCGCCAGCAGCTTGGTTCCCAGCGGGAGAACAACAGATACGCAGTATTTT. It yields the protein CASSLVPSGRTTDTQYF.

This sequence joins TRBV28 and TRBJ2-5, with D perhaps being TRBD1 or TRBD2 (5 bases each). Looked up from germline, CDR1 is MDHEN and CDR2 is SYDVKM. The CDR3 has 16 residues. V lost 7 bases to trimming and J lost 3 bases, with 21 bases between them. The DNA for the CDR3 is TGTGCCAGCATCCCCCTCCGGGAAGGGGTTAAAGAGACCCAGTACTTC. Residues: CASIPLREGVKETQYF.

This clonotype turned up a few times. The chain is built from TRBV20-1 and TRBJ2-4; TRBD1 agrees at 10 bases. In germline, CDR1 is DFQATT, CDR2 SNEGSKA (reference sequence). CDR3 length: 14 amino acids. Trimming at V came to 1 base and at J to 9 bases, leaving 6 bases not matched to a gene. The CDR3 reads CSARGGQGMGIQYF. As DNA, the CDR3 is TGCAGTGCTAGAGGGGGACAGGGGATGGGCATTCAGTACTTC.